The 20 T cell receptor beta chains given below trace back to one sample, sequenced in a study of T cell changes during pregnancy in multiple sclerosis. Assay used: immunoSEQ multiplex PCR; TCRdb lists only in-frame clones, some missing. The table shows some 60,000 clones, with about 88% occurring only once. The source was peripheral blood, collected after pregnancy. All receptors come from a female donor with multiple sclerosis, enrolled in a pregnancy study.

The chain joins TRBV5-1 to TRBJ1-2; a possible D gene is TRBD1 (5 bases). Germline V lookup: CDR1 SGHRS, CDR2 YFSETQ. The CDR3 has 14 residues. Trimming stripped 5 bases from V and 4 bases from J, with 15 bases between. The CDR3 sequence is CASSSGTGFYGYTF. In nucleotides, the CDR3 is TGCGCCAGCAGTTCAGGCACAGGATTCTATGGCTACACCTTC.

The J gene is TRBJ2-5, the V gene TRBV5-6; 7 bases match TRBD1. The J segment lost 5 bases and the V segment lost 4 bases, leaving 5 bases of the junction unmatched. Germline V CDR1 and CDR2: SGHDT, YYEEEE. The CDR3 runs 13 residues. The CDR3 sequence: CASSRDRVETQYF. The CDR3 coding sequence is TGTGCCAGCAGCAGAGACAGGGTCGAGACCCAGTACTTC. Based on the CDR3 plus reference TRBV5-6 and TRBJ2-5, the full variable domain is DAGVTQSPTHLIKTRGQQVTLRCSPKSGHDTVSWYQQALGQGPQFIFQYYEEEERQRGNFPDRFSGHQFPNYSSELNVNALLLGDSALYLCASSRDRVETQYFGPGTRLLVL.

The chain has TRBV5-6 and TRBJ2-3, with 7 bases aligning to TRBD2. The V and J ends lost 0 bases and 0 bases, in that order; junction bases with no gene match: 10. The CDR3 extends over 18 amino acids. CDR1 is SGHDT, CDR2 YYEEEE, per germline. The CDR3 nucleotides read TGTGCCAGCAGCTTGGGGCTAGCGGTGAACTTTAGCACAGATACGCAGTATTTT. Protein: CASSLGLAVNFSTDTQYF.

This clone was seen just once. This chain links TRBV5-1 with TRBJ2-7; 10 nucleotides match TRBD2. The CDR3 runs to 17 residues. Trimming removed 0 bases from V and 6 bases from J; junction bases left unmatched: 12. Germline CDR1 reads SGHRS; CDR2 reads YFSETQ. The CDR3 DNA reads TGCGCCAGCAGCTTGGTAGAGCTAGCGGGGGTTGGTGGCGAGCAGTACTTC. Translation gives CASSLVELAGVGGEQYF.

The CDR3 region is CASSSWTGGRADTQYF. The CDR3 DNA follows: TGTGCCAGCAGCTCCTGGACAGGGGGCCGGGCAGATACGCAGTATTTT. The chain is built from TRBV7-6 and TRBJ2-3; 11 nucleotides agree with TRBD1. Germline V gives CDR1 SGHVS, CDR2 FNYEAQ. The CDR3 runs to 16 residues. The trim removed 4 bases at V and 4 bases at J, leaving 7 bases unmatched.

This chain links TRBV2 with TRBJ2-1, with D unresolved. Trimming shortened V by 6 bases and J by 0 bases, and 12 bases separated the two germline ends. This CDR3 has 15 residues. Germline assignment: CDR1 SNHLY and CDR2 FYNNEI. The CDR3 here is CASSAQVSSYNEQFF. The DNA of the CDR3 is TGTGCCAGCAGCGCTCAGGTGAGCTCCTACAATGAGCAGTTCTTC. Variable domain in full (rest from reference TRBV2 and TRBJ2-1): EPEVTQTPSHQVTQMGQEVILRCVPISNHLYFYWYRQILGQKVEFLVSFYNNEISEKSEIFDDQFSVERPDGSNFTLKIRSTKLEDSAMYFCASSAQVSSYNEQFFGPGTRLTVL.

This clone has a handful of counts. The chain recombines TRBV5-7 with TRBJ1-2; tentative D call: TRBD1 (5 bases). TRBV5-7 is an ORF for which the function is uncertain. V was clipped by 3 bases and J by 5 bases, with 11 bases between them. The CDR3 length is 13 residues. The CDR3 region is CASSSWGRYGYTF. CDR3 DNA: TGTGCCAGCAGCTCTTGGGGGAGGTATGGCTACACCTTC.

This chain connects TRBV14 to TRBJ1-1; D remains ambiguous. This CDR3 spans 15 amino acids. The germline V gene encodes CDR1 SGHDN and CDR2 FVKESK. The V end lost 4 bases, the J end lost 1 base, and 13 bases lay between the germline ends. The CDR3 here is CASSRHLPGNTEAFF. CDR3 bases: TGTGCCAGCAGCCGCCATCTTCCAGGGAACACTGAAGCTTTCTTT.

The chain combines TRBV5-6 with TRBJ2-5; no clear D gene. CDR1 SGHDT and CDR2 YYEEEE come from the germline V gene. The V end was cut by 4 bases, the J end by 4 bases, with 11 bases between. The CDR3 runs 13 residues. CDR3 nucleotides: TGTGCCAGCAGCCTACGGTCCGGAGAGACCCAGTACTTC. Amino acids: CASSLRSGETQYF. The complete variable domain, with remaining parts taken from reference TRBV5-6 and TRBJ2-5, reads DAGVTQSPTHLIKTRGQQVTLRCSPKSGHDTVSWYQQALGQGPQFIFQYYEEEERQRGNFPDRFSGHQFPNYSSELNVNALLLGDSALYLCASSLRSGETQYFGPGTRLLVL.

This rearrangement joins TRBV29-1 to TRBJ2-5, with D unresolved. This CDR3 contains 13 residues. The V end was cut by 1 base, the J end by 0 bases, with 6 bases between. Germline values: CDR1 SQVTM, CDR2 ANQGSEA. CDR3 in amino acids: CSVEGRYQETQYF. For the CDR3, the DNA is TGCAGCGTTGAAGGGCGGTACCAAGAGACCCAGTACTTC.

This chain links TRBV12-5 with TRBJ1-6; D unclear. V lost 5 bases and J 4 bases, leaving 6 bases between the germline ends. CDR3 size: 13 residues. CDR1 and CDR2 (germline): LGHNT, FRNRAP. CDR3 in amino acids: CASGPHYNSPLHF. CDR3 bases: TGTGCTAGTGGTCCCCATTATAATTCACCCCTCCACTTT.

This sequence joins TRBV5-8 and TRBJ1-2, with D unresolved. V was shortened by 0 bases and J by 4 bases, with 10 bases between the two germline ends. This CDR3 is 14 amino acids long. From germline, CDR1 is SGHTS and CDR2 YDEGEE. CDR3 bases: TGTGCCAGCAGCTTGGCCTTGAGGGCCTATGGCTACACCTTC. Its translation is CASSLALRAYGYTF. Variable domain in full (rest from reference TRBV5-8 and TRBJ1-2): EAGVTQSPTHLIKTRGQQATLRCSPISGHTSVYWYQQALGLGLQFLLWYDEGEERNRGNFPPRFSGRQFPNYSSELNVNALELEDSALYLCASSLALRAYGYTFGSGTRLTVV.

This chain connects TRBV7-3 to TRBJ2-1, with 11 bases identical to TRBD2. The junction had 11 bases not matched to a gene; V was cut back by 2 bases and J by 2 bases. This CDR3 has 19 amino acids. Per germline, CDR1 SGHTA and CDR2 FQGTGA. This CDR3 reads CASSLGAPSGLAAYNEQFF. The CDR3 bases are TGTGCCAGCAGCTTAGGTGCCCCTTCGGGACTAGCGGCCTACAATGAGCAGTTCTTC.

This sequence joins TRBV9 and TRBJ2-1, with D possibly being TRBD2 (6 bases). The CDR3 is 16 amino acids. V was cut by 4 bases and J by 3 bases, with 17 bases left in between. Germline lookup yields CDR1 SGDLS and CDR2 YYNGEE. CDR3 DNA: TGTGCCAGCAGCCGACCACTGAGCGGGTACTACAATGAGCAGTTCTTC. Translated, it gives CASSRPLSGYYNEQFF.

The V call is TRBV2, the J call TRBJ2-3; the match to TRBD2 covers 11 bases. This CDR3 has 18 residues. CDR1 SNHLY and CDR2 FYNNEI come from the germline V gene. V shed 1 base, J shed 5 bases, and the junction held 11 bases outside the gene matches. CDR3 coding DNA: TGTGCCAGCAGTGAAGGGAAACTGGCTAGCGGGGGGTTAGATACGCAGTATTTT. Translation: CASSEGKLASGGLDTQYF.

V is TRBV7-3 and J is TRBJ2-1; tentative D call: TRBD1 (6 bases). V was cut by 1 base and J by 1 base, with 11 bases left in between. The germline CDR1 and CDR2 sequences are SGHTA and FQGTGA. The CDR3 runs 16 residues. CDR3 nucleotides: TGTGCCAGCAGCTTAAAACCGGACAGTTCCTACAATGAGCAGTTCTTC. As protein: CASSLKPDSSYNEQFF.

The chain carries TRBV5-1 and TRBJ2-5; the match to TRBD1 covers 9 bases. CDR1 is SGHRS and CDR2 is YFSETQ in the germline V gene. The ends lost 2 bases at V and 4 bases at J; junction bases unmatched: 6. The CDR3 extends over 15 amino acids. Written as DNA, the CDR3 is TGCGCCAGCAGCTTTGGAACAGGGGGCCTAGAGACCCAGTACTTC. This codes for CASSFGTGGLETQYF.

This chain connects TRBV7-2 to TRBJ2-3, with D perhaps TRBD1 (5 bases). The V and J ends lost 5 bases and 5 bases respectively, with 20 bases between them. The germline V gene has CDR1 SGHTA and CDR2 FQGNSA. The CDR3 loop spans 16 amino acids. CDR3 in amino acids: CASSANAGNTGDTQYF. CDR3 sequence (DNA): TGTGCCAGCAGCGCTAATGCAGGGAATACTGGAGATACGCAGTATTTT. Full variable domain (outside the CDR3, taken from reference TRBV7-2 and TRBJ2-3): GAGVSQSPSNKVTEKGKDVELRCDPISGHTALYWYRQSLGQGLEFLIYFQGNSAPDKSGLPSDRFSAERTGGSVSTLTIQRTQQEDSAVYLCASSANAGNTGDTQYFGPGTRLTVL.

CDR3 protein: CASSYYNRGLETQYF. The CDR3 coding sequence is TGTGCCAGCAGTTACTATAACAGGGGCTTAGAGACCCAGTACTTC. V gene TRBV6-5 combines with J gene TRBJ2-5; 7 bases fit TRBD1. This CDR3 region has 15 residues. CDR1 and CDR2 (germline): MNHEY, SVGAGI. Unmatched junction bases numbered 6, after V lost 1 base and J lost 4 bases.

CDR3 sequence (DNA): TGTGCCACCAGCAGAGTGGGCAGGGGGCGTGAGCCCCAGCATTTT. The encoded protein is CATSRVGRGREPQHF. The chain couples TRBV15 to TRBJ1-5; TRBD1 aligns across 8 bases. The germline V gene has CDR1 LNHNV and CDR2 YYDKDF (reference sequence). Trimming took 1 base from V and 8 from J; bases not matched to a gene: 7. The CDR3 covers 15 residues.